This T cell receptor (beta chain) was sequenced during a study of blood T cell repertoires in COVID-19. The germline CDR1 and CDR2 sequences are SEHNR and FQNEAQ (reference sequence). J gave up 4 bases and V 5 bases, and 2 bases lay outside the gene matches. This CDR3 has 14 amino acids. The method was immunoSEQ multiplex PCR; TCRdb's version includes in-frame clones alone and lacks a portion of them. Among approximately 67,000 clones, 80% to 90% were seen once, and the ten largest hold more than 4.5%. Material for sequencing was peripheral blood. The gene calls are TRBV7-9 and TRBJ2-1; 10 bases are a match to TRBD2. The sequence came from a man between 50 and 59 years old with active COVID-19. The CDR3 DNA follows: TGTGCCAGCAGCGAACTAGCGGGGTACAATGAGCAGTTCTTC. This gives the protein CASSELAGYNEQFF.